The 2 T cell receptor beta chains below all came from one sample that was sequenced in a study of T cells in Graves' hyperthyroidism and ophthalmopathy. Regions amplified from RNA transcripts were the TCR beta CDR3 regions. The TCR CDR3 first-round RT-PCR relied on the HTBI primer set. MiXCR was run by TCRdb on the multiplex PCR reads, yielding one entry per CDR3 protein. The sample includes 700,000 or so distinct CDR3 sequences, roughly 15% seen only once; the top ten take approximately 13%. The specimen sequenced was blood. These TCRs come from a woman in her 50s with Graves' ophthalmopathy.

Remarks on this clonotype: The germline gene is not matched at one end of the junction; a read error may be the cause. This rearrangement joins TRBV6-2 or TRBV6-3 to TRBJ2-3; D possibly corresponds to TRBD2 (5 bases). Germline values: CDR1 MNHEY, CDR2 SVGEGT. The CDR3 runs to 14 residues. CDR3 nucleotides: TGTGCCAGCAGTGCCCGACTAACCTCAGATACGCCGTATTTT. Its translation is CASSARLTSDTPYF.

This clonotype occurred a few times. The chain links TRBV29-1 to TRBJ1-2, with TRBD1 matching over 9 bases. The CDR3 consists of 16 residues. Germline CDR1 SQVTM, CDR2 ANQGSEA. Unmatched junction bases numbered 15, after V lost 5 bases and J lost 5 bases. CDR3 protein: CSVFTPRDRVEYGYTF. CDR3 bases: TGCAGCGTTTTTACTCCCCGGGACAGGGTAGAATATGGCTACACCTTC.